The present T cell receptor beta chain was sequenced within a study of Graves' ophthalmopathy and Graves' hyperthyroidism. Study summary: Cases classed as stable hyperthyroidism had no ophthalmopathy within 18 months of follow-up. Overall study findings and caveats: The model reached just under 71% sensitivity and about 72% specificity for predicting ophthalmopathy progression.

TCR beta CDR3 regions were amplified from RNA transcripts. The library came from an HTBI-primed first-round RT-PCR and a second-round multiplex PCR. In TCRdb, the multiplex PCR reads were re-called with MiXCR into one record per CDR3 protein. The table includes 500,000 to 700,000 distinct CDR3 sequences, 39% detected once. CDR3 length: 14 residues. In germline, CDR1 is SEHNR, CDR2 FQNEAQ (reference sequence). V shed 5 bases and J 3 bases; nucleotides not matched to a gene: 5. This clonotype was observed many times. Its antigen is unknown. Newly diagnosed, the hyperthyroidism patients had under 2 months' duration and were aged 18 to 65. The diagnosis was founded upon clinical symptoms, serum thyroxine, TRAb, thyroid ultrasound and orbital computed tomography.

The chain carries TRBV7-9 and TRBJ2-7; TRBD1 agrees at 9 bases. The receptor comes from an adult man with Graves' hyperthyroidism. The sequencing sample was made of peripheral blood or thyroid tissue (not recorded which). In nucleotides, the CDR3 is TGTGCCAGCAGCCCCCGGGACAGGGTCTACGAGCAGTACTTC. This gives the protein CASSPRDRVYEQYF.